This TCR beta chain was obtained from a study of Graves' ophthalmopathy and Graves' hyperthyroidism. Study-wide findings and caveats: Blood also carried most expanded thyroid clonotypes exceeding 0.001 frequency.

Among the exclusions were patients with other autoimmune diseases, uncontrolled infections, pregnancy or lactation. Losses at the gene ends were 7 bases for V and 2 bases for J; bases not matched to a gene: 4. This CDR3 has 13 amino acids. CDR1 is MNHNS, CDR2 SASEGT, per germline. This clonotype came up many times. Its matching antigen is unknown. RNA transcripts served as template for amplifying TCR beta CDR3 sequences. Amplification began with first-round RT-PCR using HTBI primers, then second-round multiplex PCR was performed. TCRdb independently ran MiXCR on the multiplex PCR reads; one entry per CDR3 protein. The data contain roughly 500,000 distinct CDR3 sequences, roughly an eighth of them singletons.

The sequence came from a woman in her 30s with Graves' ophthalmopathy. The sequenced sample consisted of blood. J is TRBJ2-7 and V is TRBV6-1; 8 nucleotides match TRBD1. CDR3 in amino acids: CASIRTGTYEQYF. CDR3 nucleotide sequence: TGTGCCAGCATCCGGACAGGGACCTACGAGCAGTACTTC.